Sequencing of this T cell receptor beta chain was carried out in a study of shared clonotypes between healthy human individuals. The CDR3 is 14 residues long. Trimming at V came to 3 bases and at J to 7 bases, leaving 7 bases not matched to a gene. Germline V gives CDR1 SGHTA, CDR2 FQGNSA. In the case of this clone: Its specificity is not known.

Sequencing was performed with immunoSEQ multiplex PCR; in TCRdb, only in-frame clones are kept and a portion is missing. The sample shows millions of clones, approximately 93% of them seen only once. Study-wide points: Even with large depth, rarefaction showed that sorted-subset sequencing was incomplete.

This TCR was sampled from a man younger than 30 in good health. Some clones in this sample may be carry-over from other donors' samples. The V and J genes are TRBV7-2 and TRBJ1-1; 8 bases are a match to TRBD1. Sequences were obtained from naive CD4+ T cells from PBMCs. Subset indicated: CD45RA+ positively selected. The CDR3 reads CASSLRTGSLEAFF. The CDR3 DNA sequence: TGTGCCAGCAGCTTGCGGACAGGGTCCCTTGAAGCTTTCTTT.